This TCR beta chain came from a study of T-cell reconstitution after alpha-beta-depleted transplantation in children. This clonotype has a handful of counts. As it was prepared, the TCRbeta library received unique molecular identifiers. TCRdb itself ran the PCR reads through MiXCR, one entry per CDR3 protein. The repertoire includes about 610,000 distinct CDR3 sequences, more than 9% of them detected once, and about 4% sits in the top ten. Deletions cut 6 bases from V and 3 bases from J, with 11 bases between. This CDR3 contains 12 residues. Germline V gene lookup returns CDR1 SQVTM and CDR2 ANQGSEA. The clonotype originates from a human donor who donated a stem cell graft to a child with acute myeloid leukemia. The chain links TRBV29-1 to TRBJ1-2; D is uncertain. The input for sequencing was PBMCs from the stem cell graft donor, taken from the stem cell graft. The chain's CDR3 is CSVRTEHYGYTF. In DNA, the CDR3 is TGCAGCGTCCGAACAGAGCACTATGGCTACACCTTC.